The clone carrying this T cell receptor beta chain came up many times. Its antigen is currently unknown. TCRdb redid the calling of the RT-PCR reads with MiXCR, one entry per CDR3 protein. The repertoire has roughly 650,000 distinct CDR3 sequences, 15% to 18% of them found once; the top ten carry around 10%. The CDR3 extends over 14 amino acids. V shed 5 bases and J shed 1 base, with 10 bases lying between them. The data stem from a study of response to subunit inactivated influenza vaccine. Study-wide points: The authors proposed limited new T cell recruitment per seasonal influenza vaccination.

This rearrangement joins TRBV12-3 or TRBV12-4 to TRBJ2-3; D ambiguous. This sample comprised PBMCs from blood, obtained about 11 days after vaccination. This clonotype originated in a man aged 45 to 65 who received an inactivated influenza vaccine. CDR3 sequence reads: CASSPSGRTDTQYF. The CDR3 coding sequence is TGTGCCAGCAGTCCCTCAGGCCGCACAGATACGCAGTATTTT.